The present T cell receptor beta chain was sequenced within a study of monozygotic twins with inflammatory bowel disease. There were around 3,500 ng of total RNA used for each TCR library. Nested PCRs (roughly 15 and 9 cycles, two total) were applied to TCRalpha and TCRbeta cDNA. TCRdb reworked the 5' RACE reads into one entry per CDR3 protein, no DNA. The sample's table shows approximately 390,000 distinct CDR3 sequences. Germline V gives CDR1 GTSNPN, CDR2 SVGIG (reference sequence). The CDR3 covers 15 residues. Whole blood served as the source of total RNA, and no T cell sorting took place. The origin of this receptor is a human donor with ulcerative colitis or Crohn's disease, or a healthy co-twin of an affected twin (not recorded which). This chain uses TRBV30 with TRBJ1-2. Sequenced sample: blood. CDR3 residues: CAWSVLAGFNYGYTF.